A selection of T cell receptor beta chains follows, all from one sample in a study of blood T cells in healthy people across ages. TCRdb fed the 5' RACE reads into MiXCR, producing one record per CDR3 protein. Altogether about 1.5 million distinct CDR3 sequences are present, approximately 39% being singletons, with the ten largest covering around 4%. Source material: blood. These receptors were collected from a young woman in good health. Both conserved end residues are part of each CDR3. Each record gives: V gene, D gene, J gene, CDR3 length, clone size, CDR3 DNA, CDR3 protein. The D gene is left open where the match is weak. Only part of the rows carry a size: once, few, many, or a class if the clone is expanded.

TRBV6-5	-	TRBJ1-2	14	-	TGTGCCAGCAGCAACTCACAGGGTGTCTATGGCTACACCTTC	CASSNSQGVYGYTF
TRBV12-3/TRBV12-4	-	TRBJ2-2	15	once	TGTGCCAGCAGTGTACGGAGACAGTCCACCGGGGAGCTGTTTTTT	CASSVRRQSTGELFF
TRBV4-3	-	TRBJ2-3	13	many	TGCGCCAGCAGCCAAGAATCCGGTTATACGCAGTATTTT	CASSQESGYTQYF
TRBV29-1	-	TRBJ1-2	13	-	TGCAGCGTACTATACTCCGACATGGAAGGCTACACCTTC	CSVLYSDMEGYTF
TRBV9	-	TRBJ2-7	16	-	TGTGCCAGCAGCGTAGAGGCGGACAGCTCCTACAATGAGCAGTACTTC	CASSVEADSSYNEQYF
TRBV14	-	TRBJ2-5	13	-	TGTGCCAGCAGCCAAGGTTGGCGGGAGACCCAGTACTTC	CASSQGWRETQYF
TRBV9	-	TRBJ1-4	14	-	TGTGCCAGCAGCGTAGGCGCGTTAAGTGAAAAACTGTTTTTT	CASSVGALSEKLFF
TRBV20-1	-	TRBJ2-5	14	-	TGCAGTAGTGCGGAGGAAGGTGACCAAGAGACCCAGTACTTC	CSSAEEGDQETQYF
TRBV30	-	TRBJ2-5	15	-	TGTGCCTGGAGTGGCCCCTATGTGGGTGGGGAGACCCAGTACTTC	CAWSGPYVGGETQYF
TRBV27	-	TRBJ2-1	13	-	TGTGCCAGCACAATAGCGCGGGGCAATGAGCAGTTCTTC	CASTIARGNEQFF
TRBV7-9	-	TRBJ1-4	14	-	TGTGCCGGCAGCCCGCAGGAACCTAATGAAAAACTGTTTTTT	CAGSPQEPNEKLFF
TRBV29-1	-	TRBJ1-2	13	-	TGCAGCGTTGAAACCCGGGCTCTATCTGGCTACACCTTC	CSVETRALSGYTF
TRBV3-1	-	TRBJ2-7	16	-	TGTGCCAGCAGCCACACGGGTAGCGGTCGTATCTACGAGCAGTACTTC	CASSHTGSGRIYEQYF
TRBV29-1	-	TRBJ2-7	13	-	TGCAGCGTTGCCGGGACTCGTTACAATGAGCAGTACTTC	CSVAGTRYNEQYF
TRBV20-1	-	TRBJ2-7	11	many	TGCAGTGCTAGGCAGGACTACGAGCAGTACTTC	CSARQDYEQYF
TRBV20-1	TRBD1	TRBJ2-3	14	-	TGCAGTGCCATCAGGGGGACCGGGAATGGGGCGCAGTATTTT	CSAIRGTGNGAQYF
TRBV6-1	TRBD1	TRBJ2-3	14	-	TGTGCCAGCACCACAGGGGTACGCACAGATACGCAGTATTTT	CASTTGVRTDTQYF
TRBV4-3	-	TRBJ2-7	15	-	TGCGCCCGCAGCCGGACCCGGGACACACCCTACGAGCAGTACTTC	CARSRTRDTPYEQYF
TRBV7-9	-	TRBJ1-6	16	once	TGTGCCAGCAGCCCAGTGACAGGCGACTATAATTCACCCCTCCACTTT	CASSPVTGDYNSPLHF
TRBV5-1	-	TRBJ2-3	15	few	TGCGCCAGCAGCACCCGACAGACCAGGACTGATACGCAGTATTTT	CASSTRQTRTDTQYF
TRBV6-1	-	TRBJ1-1	15	-	TGTGCCAGCAGTGCACCCCGGGTAAAGGGGACTGAAGCTTTCTTT	CASSAPRVKGTEAFF
TRBV29-1	-	TRBJ1-2	13	many	TGCAGCGTCCGTCGGCCCAGGGGAGATGGCTACACCTTC	CSVRRPRGDGYTF
TRBV18	-	TRBJ1-2	14	once	TGTGCCAGCTCACCAAGGCCGATTAACTATGGCTACACCTTC	CASSPRPINYGYTF
TRBV12-3/TRBV12-4	-	TRBJ2-2	12	-	TGTGCCAGCAGACGTCCCGCCGGGGAGCTGTTTTTT	CASRRPAGELFF
TRBV7-3	-	TRBJ2-3	13	-	TGTGCCAGCTCACCAGGAGGGAGAGATACGCAGTATTTT	CASSPGGRDTQYF
TRBV7-6	-	TRBJ1-2	19	few	TGTGCCAGCAGCCCCAGGTTTCGACAGAATGAGAAAGGGACCTATGGCTACACCTTC	CASSPRFRQNEKGTYGYTF
TRBV7-9	TRBD2	TRBJ2-7	16	-	TGTGCCAGCAGCGAACCGACTAGCGGGAGTTATAGTGAGCAGTACTTC	CASSEPTSGSYSEQYF
TRBV7-8	-	TRBJ2-5	16	-	TGTGCCAGCAGCTTAGGCGGTGGCGGCGGGTCCAATGAGCAGTACTTC	CASSLGGGGGSNEQYF
TRBV12-3/TRBV12-4	-	TRBJ2-3	20	-	TGTGCCAGCAGTTCCTCACTAATGGCTACAGAGCCGAGGCCTATTGATACGCAGTATTTT	CASSSSLMATEPRPIDTQYF
TRBV6-2/TRBV6-3	TRBD2	TRBJ2-1	19	-	TGTGCCAGCACCCAAGATCTTCTAGCGGGGACCTTCTCCTACAATGAGCAGTTCTTC	CASTQDLLAGTFSYNEQFF
TRBV21-1	-	TRBJ2-5	15	-	TGTGCCAGCAGCAATGGGGGACAGGGACAAGAGACCCAGTACTTC	CASSNGGQGQETQYF
TRBV7-9	-	TRBJ2-1	13	few	TGTGCCAGCAGCTTAGGTATCGACAATGAGCAGTTCTTC	CASSLGIDNEQFF